The next 5 T cell receptor beta chains were all read from a single sample in a study of blood T cell repertoires in COVID-19. Profiling relied on immunoSEQ multiplex PCR, and the TCRdb table lists in-frame clones only, not all of them. The sample carries around 100,000 clones, about 80% recorded once. Sequencing was carried out using peripheral blood. These receptors all come from a man between 65 and 85 years old with active or convalescent COVID-19.

The V and J genes are TRBV11-2 and TRBJ1-1, with TRBD1 matching over 9 bases. The CDR3 extends over 15 amino acids. Germline CDR1 and CDR2: SGHAT and FQNNGV. J lost 1 base, V lost 3 bases, and 3 bases had no gene match. CDR3 DNA: TGTGCCAGCAGCTTTAGGGACAGGGAGAACACTGAAGCTTTCTTT. This codes for CASSFRDRENTEAFF.

This clone was counted a few times. The V call is TRBV28, the J call TRBJ1-5, with D possibly matching TRBD1 (6 bases). V was clipped by 7 bases and J by 6 bases, with 10 bases between them. Germline V gives CDR1 MDHEN, CDR2 SYDVKM. The CDR3 sequence is 12 residues long. DNA for the CDR3: TGTGCCAGCAAGGGGGGGCTTCAGCCCCAGCATTTT. Its protein is CASKGGLQPQHF.

This rearrangement joins TRBV9 to TRBJ1-3; D uncertain. This CDR3 contains 18 residues. Looked up from germline, CDR1 is SGDLS and CDR2 is YYNGEE. The germline V and J ends were trimmed by 0 bases and 0 bases, with 16 bases remaining between them. CDR3 coding DNA: TGTGCCAGCAGCGTAGCCCCGGGGTCGGATAGCTCTGGAAACACCATATATTTT. Translating gives CASSVAPGSDSSGNTIYF.

CDR3 in amino acids: CASSLSPGNVNQPQHF. CDR3 in DNA: TGTGCCAGCAGCTTATCCCCAGGGAACGTTAATCAGCCCCAGCATTTT. This chain links TRBV7-6 with TRBJ1-5, with D maybe TRBD1 (5 bases). The germline V and J ends were trimmed by 2 bases and 4 bases, with 15 bases remaining between them. The CDR3 has 16 residues. Germline CDR1 SGHVS, CDR2 FNYEAQ.

The chain uses TRBV10-3 and TRBJ2-1; the D gene is possibly TRBD1 (5 bases). This CDR3 spans 11 amino acids. In germline, CDR1 is ENHRY, CDR2 SYGVKD. With 8 bases removed from V and 10 bases from J, the gap between germline ends came to 12 bases. For the CDR3, the DNA is TGTGCCATCCTCAGGGTGGAGGAGCAGTTCTTC. Its translation is CAILRVEEQFF.